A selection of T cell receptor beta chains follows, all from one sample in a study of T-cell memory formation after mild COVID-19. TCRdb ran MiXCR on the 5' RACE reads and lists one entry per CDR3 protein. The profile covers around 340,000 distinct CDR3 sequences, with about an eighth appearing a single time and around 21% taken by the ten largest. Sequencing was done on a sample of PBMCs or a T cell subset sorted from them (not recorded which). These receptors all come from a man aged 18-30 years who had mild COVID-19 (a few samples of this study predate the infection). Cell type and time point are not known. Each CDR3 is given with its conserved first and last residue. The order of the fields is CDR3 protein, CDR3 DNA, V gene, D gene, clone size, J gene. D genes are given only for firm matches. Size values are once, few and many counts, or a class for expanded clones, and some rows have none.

CASSLGPGGNQPQHF TGTGCCAGCAGTTTAGGACCTGGGGGTAATCAGCCCCAGCATTTT TRBV28 . . TRBJ1-5
CASSYTGQLYGYTF TGTGCCAGCAGCTACACAGGACAGCTCTATGGCTACACCTTC TRBV7-2 . . TRBJ1-2
CSARGADGSSGNTIYF TGCAGTGCTAGGGGGGCCGACGGTTCCTCTGGAAACACCATATATTTT TRBV20-1 . . TRBJ1-3
CASSLSGIGTVQGDTQYF TGTGCCAGCAGCCTCAGCGGAATTGGGACGGTCCAAGGAGATACGCAGTATTTT TRBV3-1 . few TRBJ2-3
CASSPPYYNEQFF TGTGCCAGCTCACCCCCCTACTACAATGAGCAGTTCTTC TRBV18 . few TRBJ2-1
CASSLAPGSPLHF TGCGCCAGCAGCTTGGCCCCCGGTTCGCCCCTCCACTTT TRBV5-1 . few TRBJ1-6
CATGADYNEQFF TGTGCCACGGGGGCAGACTACAATGAGCAGTTCTTC TRBV6-6 . . TRBJ2-1
CASSLFDRGPITGELFF TGTGCCAGCAGTCTATTTGATAGGGGTCCGATCACCGGGGAGCTGTTTTTT TRBV12-3/TRBV12-4 . few TRBJ2-2
CASRWRGATDTQYF TGTGCCAGCAGGTGGCGGGGGGCCACAGATACGCAGTATTTT TRBV3-1 TRBD2 few TRBJ2-3
CASSPVEGEEGEKLFF TGCGCCAGCAGCCCAGTAGAAGGGGAGGAAGGCGAAAAACTGTTTTTT TRBV4-3 . once TRBJ1-4
CASSARDRGNSPLHF TGTGCCAGCAGCGCCCGGGACAGGGGTAATTCACCCCTCCACTTT TRBV7-2 TRBD1 . TRBJ1-6
CASSHEVGYGYTF TGTGCCAGCAGCCACGAAGTGGGCTATGGCTACACCTTC TRBV6-5 . . TRBJ1-2
CASRRPLSGGAFYNEQFF TGTGCCAGCAGACGCCCTTTGAGCGGGGGGGCGTTCTACAATGAGCAGTTCTTC TRBV6-2/TRBV6-3 TRBD2 . TRBJ2-1
CSARGSIDRGHYEQYF TGCAGTGCTAGAGGGTCCATTGACAGGGGGCACTACGAGCAGTACTTC TRBV20-1 TRBD1 . TRBJ2-7
CASSLVGTGTTNEKLFF TGTGCCAGCAGCTTAGTCGGGACAGGCACAACTAATGAAAAACTGTTTTTT TRBV11-2 TRBD1 many TRBJ1-4
CASTPGGGSYGYTF TGTGCCAGCACGCCGGGAGGGGGCAGCTATGGCTACACCTTC TRBV7-9 TRBD1 few TRBJ1-2
CASSPGTGVTGELFF TGTGCCAGCAGTCCCGGGACAGGGGTTACCGGGGAGCTGTTTTTT TRBV6-5 TRBD1 many TRBJ2-2
CASSAQGVASYNEQFF TGTGCCAGCAGCGCGCAGGGGGTGGCCTCCTACAATGAGCAGTTCTTC TRBV7-9 TRBD1 . TRBJ2-1
CASSPRTPNTGELFF TGCGCCAGCAGTCCCAGGACCCCGAACACCGGGGAGCTGTTTTTT TRBV5-1 . . TRBJ2-2
CAWSAAVGYTDTQYF TGTGCCTGGAGCGCAGCGGTGGGGTACACAGATACGCAGTATTTT TRBV30 . . TRBJ2-3
CASSSLSQQETQYF TGTGCCAGCAGCTCCCTGTCCCAACAAGAGACCCAGTACTTC TRBV7-9 . many TRBJ2-5
CASSSGAQPQHF TGTGCCAGCAGTTCAGGGGCTCAGCCCCAGCATTTT TRBV6-6 . . TRBJ1-5
CSALHGGYNSPLHF TGCAGTGCTCTCCACGGGGGGTATAATTCACCCCTCCACTTT TRBV20-1 . many TRBJ1-6
CASSLETQETQYF TGCGCCAGCAGCTTGGAGACCCAAGAGACCCAGTACTTC TRBV5-1 . many TRBJ2-5
CSASASEGNTDTQYF TGCAGTGCTAGTGCATCCGAGGGGAACACAGATACGCAGTATTTT TRBV20-1 . few TRBJ2-3
CASSLDMGNQPQHF TGTGCCAGCAGCTTAGATATGGGCAATCAGCCCCAGCATTTT TRBV7-8 . . TRBJ1-5
CASSVGTSTDTQYF TGTGCCAGCAGCGTGGGGACTAGCACAGATACGCAGTATTTT TRBV9 . few TRBJ2-3
CASSPPSLGGNNEQFF TGTGCCAGCAGCCCCCCCAGTCTGGGCGGGAACAATGAGCAGTTCTTC TRBV11-3 . once TRBJ2-1
CASSLELRGYQPQHF TGTGCCAGCAGCTTGGAGCTCCGTGGGTATCAGCCCCAGCATTTT TRBV7-8 . many TRBJ1-5
CASSYSKTPLNEKLFF TGTGCCAGCAGTTACTCGAAGACCCCCCTCAATGAAAAACTGTTTTTT TRBV6-2/TRBV6-3 . . TRBJ1-4
CASSSGTEDNEQFF TGCGCCAGCAGCTCGGGAACGGAAGACAATGAGCAGTTCTTC TRBV5-1 . . TRBJ2-1
CASSLGSLGNTEAFF TGCGCCAGCAGCTTAGGATCCCTTGGGAACACTGAAGCTTTCTTT TRBV5-1 . few TRBJ1-1
CASSRRAASGTDTQYF TGCGCCAGCAGCCGGCGGGCAGCCTCAGGCACAGATACGCAGTATTTT TRBV4-3 . many TRBJ2-3
CASSPRDRSYGYTF TGTGCCAGCTCACCTCGGGACAGAAGCTATGGCTACACCTTC TRBV18 TRBD1 . TRBJ1-2
CAISEEGEKLFF TGTGCCATCAGTGAGGAGGGTGAAAAACTGTTTTTT TRBV10-3 . . TRBJ1-4
CASRAFQRDTDTQYF TGTGCCAGCAGAGCGTTCCAGCGGGACACAGATACGCAGTATTTT TRBV3-1 TRBD2 . TRBJ2-3
CASSAGLPQETQYF TGTGCCAGCAGCGCGGGACTTCCTCAAGAGACCCAGTACTTC TRBV7-2 . many TRBJ2-5
CASSPTGGPPDTQYF TGTGCCAGCAGCCCGACCGGGGGGCCTCCAGATACGCAGTATTTT TRBV11-2 . few TRBJ2-3
CSAFDEKLFF TGCAGCGCGTTTGATGAAAAACTGTTTTTT TRBV29-1 . few TRBJ1-4
CASSKGQGYPGNTIYF TGTGCCAGCAGCAAGGGACAGGGTTATCCTGGAAACACCATATATTTT TRBV5-6 TRBD1 few TRBJ1-3
CASRKTGTDGYTF TGTGCCAGCAGGAAGACAGGGACGGATGGCTACACCTTC TRBV3-1 TRBD1 . TRBJ1-2
CASSPGTDSGANVLTF TGCGCCAGCAGCCCCGGGACAGACTCTGGGGCCAACGTCCTGACTTTC TRBV5-1 TRBD1 many TRBJ2-6
CSARDPGGPYVETQYF TGCAGTGCTAGAGATCCGGGGGGGCCCTATGTAGAGACCCAGTACTTC TRBV20-1 TRBD2 few TRBJ2-5
CASSYGQNTEAFF TGCGCCAGCAGCTACGGGCAGAACACTGAAGCTTTCTTT TRBV6-5 . many TRBJ1-1
CASSSGTHGYTF TGTGCCAGCAGTTCAGGGACACATGGCTACACCTTC TRBV6-6 . . TRBJ1-2
CASSLAAQGAAGELFF TGCGCCAGCAGCTTGGCCGCGCAGGGCGCAGCCGGGGAGCTGTTTTTT TRBV5-1 . . TRBJ2-2
CASSHKGDGTDTQYF TGTGCCAGTAGCCACAAAGGGGATGGCACAGATACGCAGTATTTT TRBV19 . few TRBJ2-3
CASNVQGGETQYF TGTGCCAGCAACGTACAGGGAGGGGAGACCCAGTACTTC TRBV6-6 . . TRBJ2-5
CASSSPRGVLSNQPQHF TGTGCCAGCAGCTCTCCGAGAGGCGTCCTTAGCAATCAGCCCCAGCATTTT TRBV7-9 . few TRBJ1-5
CASSLDAATPGYTF TGTGCCAGCAGCTTGGATGCGGCCACGCCGGGCTACACCTTC TRBV5-4 . . TRBJ1-2
CSVEGSFGGYTF TGCAGCGTTGAAGGAAGCTTCGGGGGCTACACCTTC TRBV29-1 . few TRBJ1-2
CASSYSSGDQPQHF TGTGCCAGCAGTTACTCGTCGGGGGATCAGCCCCAGCATTTT TRBV6-6 . . TRBJ1-5
CASSLGAFTGELFF TGTGCCAGCAGCTTAGGGGCCTTCACCGGGGAGCTGTTTTTT TRBV7-9 . . TRBJ2-2
CASSPTGYEQYF TGTGCCAGCAGCCCCACAGGCTACGAGCAGTACTTC TRBV7-6 . many TRBJ2-7
CASSPGLSEAFF TGCGCCAGCAGCCCCGGCCTTTCTGAAGCTTTCTTT TRBV5-1 . . TRBJ1-1
CSVEEPNQPQHF TGCAGCGTTGAAGAACCCAATCAGCCCCAGCATTTT TRBV29-1 . many TRBJ1-5
CASSLRGGAGDTQYF TGTGCCAGCAGTTTACGCGGGGGGGCGGGAGATACGCAGTATTTT TRBV6-5 TRBD2 few TRBJ2-3
CSARGQGTQPQHF TGCAGTGCTAGGGGACAGGGGACTCAGCCCCAGCATTTT TRBV20-1 TRBD1 . TRBJ1-5